Below, one T cell receptor (beta chain) is given with its context. This CDR3 comprises 15 residues. J gave up 4 bases and V 4 bases, and 5 bases lay outside the gene matches. Germline V CDR1 and CDR2: SGHNT, YYREEE (reference sequence). In the authors' methods: Reference gene primer amplification in the assay estimated nucleated cell counts. Here immunoSEQ multiplex PCR was the method, and the copy in TCRdb shows in-frame clones only, minus some. Clone size and V and J calls were adopted from that table, with D and trimming inferred from the DNA. Found here are just under 65,000 clones, roughly four fifths of them singletons; the top ten hold roughly two fifths. These data come from a study of blood T cell repertoires in COVID-19. Study-level background: The origin of the acute and convalescent COVID-19 samples was the United States, Italy and Spain. The cDNA or gDNA used as material had been derived from T cells, B-cell-depleted T cells, or PBMCs.

The gene calls are TRBV5-4 and TRBJ2-7, with TRBD2 identical over 13 bases. The sample taken for sequencing was peripheral blood. The TCR was taken from a human donor in a cohort sampled during active COVID-19. The CDR3 is CASSPGLAGLYEQYF. DNA of the CDR3: TGTGCCAGCAGCCCGGGACTAGCGGGGCTTTACGAGCAGTACTTC.